The clone carrying this T cell receptor (beta chain) was seen ten or more times. The antigen is undetermined. In TCRdb, the reads were re-called with MiXCR into one record per CDR3 protein. The sample has 270,000 or so distinct CDR3 sequences, 15% to 20% seen once. The data were obtained in a study of T cell repertoires in cytomegalovirus infection. At the level of the study: Based on public TCR beta signatures, there were indications of CMV infection and of a matching HLA type. Study observations and caveats: HLA-C-restricted CMV clonotypes gave the most frequent clonotype in two of eight donors. People with CMV and the relevant HLA were identified by cumulative public TCR beta family frequency.

V was trimmed by 5 bases and J by 0 bases, leaving 19 bases between them. The CDR3 has 17 residues. CDR1 is SGHTA and CDR2 is FQGNSA in the germline V gene. The chain combines TRBV7-2 with TRBJ1-1, with a weak D call TRBD1 (6 bases). Sample: CD8+ T cells from PBMCs. This TCR derives from a human donor in good health (CMV status not recorded). Some clones in this sample may be carry-over from other donors' samples. This chain's CDR3 is CASSPRAGATMNTEAFF. In DNA, the CDR3 is TGTGCCAGCAGCCCTCGGGCGGGGGCGACGATGAACACTGAAGCTTTCTTT.